Given below is one T cell receptor (beta chain) in context. This CDR3 comprises 16 residues. V lost 3 bases and J 4 bases, leaving 18 bases between the germline ends. Germline V CDR1 and CDR2: SNHLY, FYNNEI. The source of the sample is a study of cytomegalovirus exposure and HLA in healthy donors. It was with 60 Vbeta and 13 Jbeta primers that the PCR ran. Only in-frame clones appear in the TCRdb table, and some are missing; sequencing was by immunoSEQ multiplex PCR. The top ten hold 4.1% of the sample, which has some 97,000 clones, approximately 80% seen once. The clonotype was recovered from a female donor in good health and CMV-seropositive. Sequenced input: PBMCs. The chain combines TRBV2 with TRBJ1-2, with D perhaps matching TRBD1 (5 bases). The DNA for the CDR3 is TGTGCCAGCAGTGAGCAGGGCAGTTCCCTGTCCTATGGCTACACCTTC. Residues: CASSEQGSSLSYGYTF.